Listed below are T cell receptor beta chains from one sample, sequenced in a study of cytomegalovirus exposure and HLA in healthy donors. The assay was immunoSEQ multiplex PCR, and TCRdb's table has in-frame clones only and misses some. The sample lists 100,000 to 150,000 clones, 80% to 90% occurring once. Sequencing used PBMCs. These receptors were obtained from a woman between 35 and 50 years old in good health and CMV-seropositive. Both conserved end residues are part of each CDR3. A D gene is named only where the DNA matches it firmly. The size of a clone is reported for some rows only, either as once, few or many, or as a class for expanded clones.

abundance: -
v_gene: TRBV29-1
d_gene: -
j_gene: TRBJ2-2
CDR3nt: TGCAGCGTAACGGGACTGAGGGACACCGGGGAGCTGTTTTTT
CDR3aa: CSVTGLRDTGELFF

abundance: -
v_gene: TRBV6-1
d_gene: TRBD1
j_gene: TRBJ2-3
CDR3nt: TGTGCCAGCAGTGACTTTGACAGGGGGGCGAATACGCAGTATTTT
CDR3aa: CASSDFDRGANTQYF

abundance: -
v_gene: TRBV7-2
d_gene: -
j_gene: TRBJ1-1
CDR3nt: TGTGCCAGCAGCTTAGCTGGACAGAGATTTGAAGCTTTCTTT
CDR3aa: CASSLAGQRFEAFF

abundance: -
v_gene: TRBV4-3
d_gene: -
j_gene: TRBJ2-2
CDR3nt: TGCGCCAGCAGCCCTATTACAACAGGGGGGGGCACCGGGGAGCTGTTTTTT
CDR3aa: CASSPITTGGGTGELFF

abundance: few
v_gene: TRBV30
d_gene: -
j_gene: TRBJ2-5
CDR3nt: TGTGCCTGGAGTGACTCTCGGGAGACCCAGTACTTC
CDR3aa: CAWSDSRETQYF

abundance: -
v_gene: TRBV6-6
d_gene: TRBD1
j_gene: TRBJ1-2
CDR3nt: TGTGCCAGCAGGCAGCCGGGACAGGGCTATGGCTACACCTTC
CDR3aa: CASRQPGQGYGYTF

abundance: -
v_gene: TRBV6-5
d_gene: -
j_gene: TRBJ2-5
CDR3nt: TGTGCCAGCAGTTACTCGAGGGCAGCCCAAGAGACCCAGTACTTC
CDR3aa: CASSYSRAAQETQYF

abundance: few
v_gene: TRBV6-6
d_gene: -
j_gene: TRBJ1-5
CDR3nt: TGTGCCAGCGATGTTAGTGCCCTTAGCAATCAGCCCCAGCATTTT
CDR3aa: CASDVSALSNQPQHF

abundance: -
v_gene: TRBV6-5
d_gene: -
j_gene: TRBJ2-5
CDR3nt: TGTGCCAGCAGTTCCGGCCAGGGGGAGACCCAGTACTTC
CDR3aa: CASSSGQGETQYF

abundance: -
v_gene: TRBV19
d_gene: -
j_gene: TRBJ2-7
CDR3nt: TGTGCCAGTAGTATTGGACAGCCGAACGAGCAGTACTTC
CDR3aa: CASSIGQPNEQYF

abundance: once
v_gene: TRBV11-3
d_gene: TRBD1
j_gene: TRBJ2-7
CDR3nt: TGTGCCAGCAGCAGAGGGACAGACAAACTTTCGGGCTACGAGCAGTACTTC
CDR3aa: CASSRGTDKLSGYEQYF

abundance: -
v_gene: TRBV6-5
d_gene: -
j_gene: TRBJ2-5
CDR3nt: TGTGCCAGCAGTTACCCACAGGGACGGGAGACCCAGTACTTC
CDR3aa: CASSYPQGRETQYF

abundance: -
v_gene: TRBV15
d_gene: TRBD1
j_gene: TRBJ2-5
CDR3nt: TGTGCCACCAGCTCTGGGACAGGGGCCGAGACCCAGTACTTC
CDR3aa: CATSSGTGAETQYF

abundance: -
v_gene: TRBV23-1
d_gene: -
j_gene: TRBJ2-3
CDR3nt: TGCGCCAGCAGTCAATCCATGACGCGGGAATCCCCTCCAGATACGCAGTATTTT
CDR3aa: CASSQSMTRESPPDTQYF

abundance: -
v_gene: TRBV6-5
d_gene: TRBD1
j_gene: TRBJ2-5
CDR3nt: TGTGCCAGCAGGCAGGGGGCGGTAGAGACCCAGTACTTC
CDR3aa: CASRQGAVETQYF

abundance: -
v_gene: TRBV7-3
d_gene: -
j_gene: TRBJ1-5
CDR3nt: TGTGCCAGCAGCTTAAGGGGCGGAAGCAATCAGCCCCAGCATTTT
CDR3aa: CASSLRGGSNQPQHF

abundance: few
v_gene: TRBV2
d_gene: -
j_gene: TRBJ2-3
CDR3nt: TGTGCCAGCAACAGGAGACCTAGCACAGATACGCAGTATTTT
CDR3aa: CASNRRPSTDTQYF

abundance: -
v_gene: TRBV2
d_gene: -
j_gene: TRBJ1-5
CDR3nt: TGTGCCAGCAGCCCAACCGGGAAAACAGTGCGCAATCAGCCCCAGCATTTT
CDR3aa: CASSPTGKTVRNQPQHF

abundance: -
v_gene: TRBV18
d_gene: -
j_gene: TRBJ2-5
CDR3nt: TGTGCCAGCTCCTACGCCTCGGGACAAACCCTGGGAGAGACCCAGTACTTC
CDR3aa: CASSYASGQTLGETQYF

abundance: -
v_gene: TRBV5-1
d_gene: TRBD2
j_gene: TRBJ2-7
CDR3nt: TGCGCCAGCAGCGTACTAGCGGAGGTGGGCGAGCAGTACTTC
CDR3aa: CASSVLAEVGEQYF

abundance: -
v_gene: TRBV6-5
d_gene: -
j_gene: TRBJ1-2
CDR3nt: TGTGCCAGCAGTTACGCAGGGATTTATGGCTACACCTTC
CDR3aa: CASSYAGIYGYTF

abundance: -
v_gene: TRBV30
d_gene: TRBD2
j_gene: TRBJ2-5
CDR3nt: TGTGCCTGGAGTCTGGGGGGAGGGGAGACCCAGTACTTC
CDR3aa: CAWSLGGGETQYF

abundance: -
v_gene: TRBV6-1
d_gene: -
j_gene: TRBJ2-5
CDR3nt: TGTGCCACCAAATTGACCGGGGAGACCCAGTACTTC
CDR3aa: CATKLTGETQYF

abundance: few
v_gene: TRBV19
d_gene: -
j_gene: TRBJ2-7
CDR3nt: TGTGCCAGTAGGGGACCGGGACATAAGTTATACGAGCAGTACTTC
CDR3aa: CASRGPGHKLYEQYF

abundance: -
v_gene: TRBV2
d_gene: -
j_gene: TRBJ1-1
CDR3nt: TGTGCCAGCAGTGAAGCTGGAGGAGACACTGAAGCTTTCTTT
CDR3aa: CASSEAGGDTEAFF

abundance: -
v_gene: TRBV2
d_gene: -
j_gene: TRBJ1-2
CDR3nt: TGTGCCAGCAGTGAAGGAGGGTGTGGCTACACCTTC
CDR3aa: CASSEGGCGYTF

abundance: -
v_gene: TRBV6-5
d_gene: TRBD1
j_gene: TRBJ2-7
CDR3nt: TGTGCCAGCAGTTACGCGGGACAGGGTATGAGCTACGAGCAGTACTTC
CDR3aa: CASSYAGQGMSYEQYF

abundance: few
v_gene: TRBV2
d_gene: TRBD2
j_gene: TRBJ2-3
CDR3nt: TGTGCCAGCAGTCGGAAACCCCCCGGGGGGGCCACCCACTTAAGCACAGATACGCAGTATTTT
CDR3aa: CASSRKPPGGATHLSTDTQYF